Below, 8 T cell receptor beta chains from the same sample are listed, as sequenced in a study of shared clonotypes between healthy human individuals. Assay used: immunoSEQ multiplex PCR; TCRdb lists only in-frame clones, some missing. The sample lists about 1.1 million clones, 77% occurring once. The sequenced material came from memory CD4+ T cells from PBMCs. Stated subset: CD45RA-negative fraction. The receptors were gathered from a man aged 18-30 years in good health. Some clones in this sample may be carry-over from other donors' samples.

The chain is built from TRBV6-1 and TRBJ2-5; D unresolved. The CDR3 runs to 13 residues. CDR1 and CDR2 (germline): MNHNS, SASEGT. Trimming stripped 4 bases from V and 1 base from J, with 7 bases between. The CDR3 protein is CASSVQPQETQYF. For the CDR3, the DNA is TGTGCCAGCAGTGTCCAGCCCCAAGAGACCCAGTACTTC.

This clone was recorded only once. The rearrangement links TRBV28 to TRBJ2-5; tentatively, D is TRBD2 (5 bases). This CDR3 has 15 amino acids. CDR1 and CDR2 (germline): MDHEN, SYDVKM. V dropped 2 bases and J dropped 5 bases, with 15 bases sitting between them. CDR3: CASSLIVAGRETQYF. DNA of the CDR3: TGTGCCAGCAGTTTAATAGTCGCGGGCAGGGAGACCCAGTACTTC.

In regard to this clone: The same CDR3 arises from other DNA sequences in this sample as well. The chain uses TRBV7-3 and TRBJ2-3; D possibly corresponds to TRBD2 (6 bases). V was pared by 3 bases and J by 2 bases, with 12 bases between. The CDR3 length is 15 residues. Germline assignment: CDR1 SGHTA and CDR2 FQGTGA. As DNA, the CDR3 is TGTGCCAGCAGCTTGGGAGGCCCTTCCACAGATACGCAGTATTTT. Its protein product is CASSLGGPSTDTQYF.

The chain is built from TRBV5-6 and TRBJ2-1; D not certain. The CDR3 covers 16 residues. V was shortened by 2 bases and J by 0 bases, with 12 bases between the two germline ends. Germline loops: CDR1 SGHDT, CDR2 YYEEEE. The CDR3 sequence: CASSFLGRSSYNEQFF. In DNA form, the CDR3 reads TGTGCCAGCAGCTTTCTCGGGCGTAGCTCCTACAATGAGCAGTTCTTC. Full variable domain (remainder filled in from reference TRBV5-6 and TRBJ2-1): DAGVTQSPTHLIKTRGQQVTLRCSPKSGHDTVSWYQQALGQGPQFIFQYYEEEERQRGNFPDRFSGHQFPNYSSELNVNALLLGDSALYLCASSFLGRSSYNEQFFGPGTRLTVL.

This chain links TRBV5-4 with TRBJ2-3; 11 bases align to TRBD2. J lost 2 bases, V lost 0 bases, and 2 bases had no gene match. The CDR3 is 16 residues long. Germline-derived CDR1 and CDR2 are SGHNT and YYREEE (reference sequence). The CDR3 coding sequence is TGTGCCAGCAGCTTGGGACTAGCGGGAATCACAGATACGCAGTATTTT. As protein: CASSLGLAGITDTQYF.

The J gene is TRBJ2-1, the V gene TRBV5-1; 11 nucleotides align to TRBD2. There are 15 residues in the CDR3. J was trimmed by 5 bases and V by 2 bases; bases with no gene match: 3. CDR1 is SGHRS, CDR2 YFSETQ, per germline. For the CDR3, the DNA is TGCGCCAGCAGCTTCCTAGCGGGAGGAGACAATGAGCAGTTCTTC. It translates to CASSFLAGGDNEQFF. The full variable domain, in which reference TRBV5-1 and TRBJ2-1 provide the parts outside the CDR3, is KAGVTQTPRYLIKTRGQQVTLSCSPISGHRSVSWYQQTPGQGLQFLFEYFSETQRNKGNFPGRFSGRQFSNSRSEMNVSTLELGDSALYLCASSFLAGGDNEQFFGPGTRLTVL.

J is TRBJ1-1 and V is TRBV18; 7 bases map to TRBD1. The CDR3 has 15 residues. The germline CDR1 and CDR2 sequences are KGHSH and LQKENI. The V segment lost 3 bases and the J segment 5 bases; nucleotides outside the gene matches: 9. CDR3 protein: CASSPPSGRGTEAFF. CDR3 coding DNA: TGTGCCAGCTCACCGCCGTCGGGCAGGGGGACTGAAGCTTTCTTT.

V and J are TRBV11-1 and TRBJ1-4, with D maybe TRBD1 (6 bases). The CDR3 has 15 residues. V lost 5 bases to trimming and J lost 0 bases, with 10 bases between them. Germline V lookup: CDR1 SGHAT, CDR2 FQDESV (reference sequence). The CDR3 nucleotides read TGTGCCAGCAGCCTAACAGGGTCAACTAATGAAAAACTGTTTTTT. Translation gives CASSLTGSTNEKLFF.